The clone carrying this T cell receptor (beta chain) was seen a few times. The record originates from a study of blood T cells in healthy people across ages. Next came a second PCR, run for about 7 to 12 cycles, which used a sample-barcoded 5' primer along with a J-beta primer mix. TCRdb re-called the 5' RACE reads through MiXCR, storing one row per CDR3 protein. This table holds some 760,000 distinct CDR3 sequences, 20% to 30% found once. Trimming took 6 bases from V and 10 from J; bases not matched to a gene: 20. The germline gives CDR1 MNHEY, CDR2 SMNVEV (reference sequence). The CDR3 consists of 17 residues. The same sample was also used in a study of T cells of mothers and their children.

This sequence joins TRBV27 and TRBJ2-2; TRBD1 matches at 7 bases. Sequences were obtained from blood. This clonotype was obtained from a boy aged 5-17 years in good health. In DNA, the CDR3 is TGTGCCAGCAGCCAACTTTCGAGGGGGCAGGGAATTGCGGAGCTGTTTTTT. This sequence encodes CASSQLSRGQGIAELFF.